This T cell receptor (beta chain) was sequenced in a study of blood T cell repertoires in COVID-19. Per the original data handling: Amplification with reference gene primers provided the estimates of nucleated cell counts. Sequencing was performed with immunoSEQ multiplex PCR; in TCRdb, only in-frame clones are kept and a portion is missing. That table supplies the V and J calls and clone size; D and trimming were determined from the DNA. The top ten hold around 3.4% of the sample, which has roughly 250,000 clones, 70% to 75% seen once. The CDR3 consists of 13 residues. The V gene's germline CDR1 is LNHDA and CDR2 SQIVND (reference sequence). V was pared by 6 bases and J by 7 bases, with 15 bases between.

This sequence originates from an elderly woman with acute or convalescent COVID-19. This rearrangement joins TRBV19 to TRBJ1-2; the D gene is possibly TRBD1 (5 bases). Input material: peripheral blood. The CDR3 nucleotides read TGTGCCAGTAGCCATGAGCTCGGGGGTGGCTACACCTTC. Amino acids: CASSHELGGGYTF.